This paragraph covers one T cell receptor beta chain sequence. The data belong to a study of cytomegalovirus exposure and HLA in healthy donors. About the research overall: An early data release held around 80 million unique TCRs from HLA-typed donors.

Healthy individuals who donated bone marrow served as the donors. Germline assignment: CDR1 MGHRA and CDR2 YSYEKL. CDR3 length equals 16 residues. Trimming at V came to 5 bases and at J to 3 bases, leaving 10 bases not matched to a gene. 60 Vbeta and 13 Jbeta primers were used in PCR. Produced via immunoSEQ multiplex PCR; TCRdb's table is partial and in-frame only. Of approximately 110,000 clones in the sample, 75% to 85% were seen once. The receptor was isolated from a woman between 18 and 29 years old in good health and CMV-seropositive. This chain links TRBV4-1 with TRBJ2-3; 8 bases line up with TRBD1. Sequencing was carried out using PBMCs. CDR3 region: CASSTYRGKSTDTQYF. The CDR3 nucleotides are TGCGCCAGCAGCACCTACAGGGGGAAAAGTACAGATACGCAGTATTTT.